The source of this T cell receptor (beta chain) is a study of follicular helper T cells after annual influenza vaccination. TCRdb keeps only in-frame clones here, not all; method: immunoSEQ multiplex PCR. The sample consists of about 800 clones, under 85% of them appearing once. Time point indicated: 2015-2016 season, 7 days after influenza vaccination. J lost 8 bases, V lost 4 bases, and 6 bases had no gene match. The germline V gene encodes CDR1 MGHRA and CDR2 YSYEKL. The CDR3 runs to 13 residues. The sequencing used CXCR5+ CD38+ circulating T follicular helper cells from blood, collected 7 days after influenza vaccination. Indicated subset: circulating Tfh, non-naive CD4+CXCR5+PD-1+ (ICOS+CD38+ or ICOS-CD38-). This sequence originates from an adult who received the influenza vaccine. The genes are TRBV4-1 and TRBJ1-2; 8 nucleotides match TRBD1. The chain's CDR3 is CASSRTGLGGYTF. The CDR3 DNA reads TGCGCCAGCAGCCGGACAGGGCTAGGGGGCTACACCTTC.